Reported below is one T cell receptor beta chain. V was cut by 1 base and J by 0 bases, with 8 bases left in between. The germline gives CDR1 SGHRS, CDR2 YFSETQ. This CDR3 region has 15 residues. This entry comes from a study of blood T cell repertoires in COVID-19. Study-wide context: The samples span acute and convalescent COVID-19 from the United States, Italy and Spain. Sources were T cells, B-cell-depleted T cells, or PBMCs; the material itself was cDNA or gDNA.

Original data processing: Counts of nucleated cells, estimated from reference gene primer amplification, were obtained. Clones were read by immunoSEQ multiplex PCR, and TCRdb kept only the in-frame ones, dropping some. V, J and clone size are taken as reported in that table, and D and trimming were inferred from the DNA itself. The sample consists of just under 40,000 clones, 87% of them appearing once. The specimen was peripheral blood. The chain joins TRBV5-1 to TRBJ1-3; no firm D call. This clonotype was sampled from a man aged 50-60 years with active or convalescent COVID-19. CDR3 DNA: TGCGCCAGCAGCTTGAGTGGAGCCTCTGGAAACACCATATATTTT. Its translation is CASSLSGASGNTIYF.